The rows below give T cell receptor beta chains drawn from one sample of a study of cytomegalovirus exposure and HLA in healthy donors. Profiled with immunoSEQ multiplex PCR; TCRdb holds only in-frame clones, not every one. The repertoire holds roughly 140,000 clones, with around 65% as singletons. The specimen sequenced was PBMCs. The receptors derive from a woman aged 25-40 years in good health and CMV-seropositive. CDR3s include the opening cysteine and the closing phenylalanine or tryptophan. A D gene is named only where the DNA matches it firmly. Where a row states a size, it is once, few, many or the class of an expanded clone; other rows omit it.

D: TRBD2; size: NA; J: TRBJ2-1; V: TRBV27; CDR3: CASSSSSGGLLEQFF; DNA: TGTGCCAGCAGTTCGTCTAGCGGGGGCCTCCTTGAGCAGTTCTTC
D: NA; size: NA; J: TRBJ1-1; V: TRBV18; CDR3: CASSPWEGTNTEAFF; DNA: TGTGCCAGCTCACCTTGGGAAGGGACAAACACTGAAGCTTTCTTT
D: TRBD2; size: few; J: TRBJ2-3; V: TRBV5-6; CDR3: CASSLIGTNTDTQYF; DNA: TGTGCCAGCAGCTTAATAGGGACTAACACAGATACGCAGTATTTT
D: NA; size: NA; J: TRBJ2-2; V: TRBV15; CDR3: CATSSVGDGELFF; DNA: TGTGCCACCAGCAGCGTCGGGGACGGGGAGCTGTTTTTT
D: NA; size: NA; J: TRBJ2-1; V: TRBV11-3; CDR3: CASSLDHRAEQFF; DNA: TGTGCCAGCAGCTTAGACCACCGAGCCGAGCAGTTCTTC
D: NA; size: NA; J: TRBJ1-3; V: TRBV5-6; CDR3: CASSIDILPGNTIYF; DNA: TGTGCCAGCAGCATCGACATCCTCCCTGGAAACACCATATATTTT
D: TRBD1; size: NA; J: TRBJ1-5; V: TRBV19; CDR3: CASSSSGQGLNQPQHF; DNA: TGTGCCAGTAGTTCCTCTGGACAGGGCCTCAATCAGCCCCAGCATTTT
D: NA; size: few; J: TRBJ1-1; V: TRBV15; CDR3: CATSRASENTEAFF; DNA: TGTGCCACCAGCAGAGCAAGCGAGAACACTGAAGCTTTCTTT
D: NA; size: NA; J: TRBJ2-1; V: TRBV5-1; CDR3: CASSFQGEGEQFF; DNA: TGCGCCAGCAGCTTCCAAGGGGAAGGAGAGCAGTTCTTC
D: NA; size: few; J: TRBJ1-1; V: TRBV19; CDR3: CASRGRNTEAFF; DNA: TGTGCCAGTAGGGGGAGGAACACTGAAGCTTTCTTT
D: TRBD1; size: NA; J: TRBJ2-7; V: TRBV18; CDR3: CASTTGGISYEQYF; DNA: TGTGCCAGTACTACAGGGGGTATCTCCTACGAGCAGTACTTC
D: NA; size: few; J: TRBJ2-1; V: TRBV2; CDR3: CASSRGYNEQFF; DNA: TGTGCCAGCTCTAGAGGGTACAATGAGCAGTTCTTC
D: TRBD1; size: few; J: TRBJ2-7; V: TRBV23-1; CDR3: CASTQGQGDYEQYF; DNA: TGCGCCAGCACCCAGGGACAGGGAGACTACGAGCAGTACTTC
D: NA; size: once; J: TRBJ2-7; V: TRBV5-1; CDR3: CASSLDAEATSYEQYF; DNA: TGCGCCAGCAGCTTGGATGCGGAGGCGACCTCCTACGAGCAGTACTTC
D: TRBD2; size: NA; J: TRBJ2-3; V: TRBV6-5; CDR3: CASSNSGRARDTQYF; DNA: TGTGCCAGCAGTAATAGCGGGAGGGCCAGGGATACGCAGTATTTT
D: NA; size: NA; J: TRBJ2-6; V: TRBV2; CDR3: CASTLAPGANVLTF; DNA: TGTGCCAGCACACTAGCCCCCGGGGCCAACGTCCTGACTTTC
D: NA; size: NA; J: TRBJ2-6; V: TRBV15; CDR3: CATSRDPFLYSGANVLTF; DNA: TGTGCCACCAGCAGAGACCCTTTCTTATACTCTGGGGCCAACGTCCTGACTTTC
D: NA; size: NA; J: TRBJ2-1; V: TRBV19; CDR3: CASSSRARFNEQFF; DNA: TGTGCCAGTAGTTCGAGGGCTAGGTTCAATGAGCAGTTCTTC
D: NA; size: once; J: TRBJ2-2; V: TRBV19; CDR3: CASSYARTGELFF; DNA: TGTGCCAGTAGTTATGCGCGCACCGGGGAGCTGTTTTTT
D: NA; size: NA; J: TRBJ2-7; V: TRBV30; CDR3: CAWRVPGPTLEQYF; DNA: TGTGCCTGGAGGGTTCCTGGTCCTACGCTGGAGCAGTACTTC
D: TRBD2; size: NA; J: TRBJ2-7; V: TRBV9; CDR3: CASSQGLAGYEQYF; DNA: TGTGCCAGCAGCCAGGGACTAGCGGGATACGAGCAGTACTTC
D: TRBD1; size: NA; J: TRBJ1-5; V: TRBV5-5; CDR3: CASSSTRGRNQPQHF; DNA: TGTGCCAGCAGCTCGACAAGGGGGCGCAATCAGCCCCAGCATTTT
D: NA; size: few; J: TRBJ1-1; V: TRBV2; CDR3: CASSGNRVSEAFF; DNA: TGTGCCAGCAGTGGGAACAGGGTTTCTGAAGCTTTCTTT
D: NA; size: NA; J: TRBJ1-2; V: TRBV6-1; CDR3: CASSGSGGYGYTF; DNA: TGTGCCAGCAGTGGTTCGGGGGGGTATGGCTACACCTTC
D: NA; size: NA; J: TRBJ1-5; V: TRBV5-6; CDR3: CASSQGKVNQPQHF; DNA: TGTGCCAGCAGCCAGGGAAAAGTCAATCAGCCCCAGCATTTT
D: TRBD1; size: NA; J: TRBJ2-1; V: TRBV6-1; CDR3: CANTRDRAQGNEQFF; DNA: TGTGCCAACACCCGCGACAGGGCCCAGGGCAATGAGCAGTTCTTC
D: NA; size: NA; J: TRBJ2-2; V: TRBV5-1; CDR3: CASSPRDITGELFF; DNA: TGCGCCAGCAGCCCACGGGACATCACCGGGGAGCTGTTTTTT
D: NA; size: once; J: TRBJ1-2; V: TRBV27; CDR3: CASRPLQGFYGYTF; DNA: TGTGCCAGCAGGCCTCTACAGGGCTTCTATGGCTACACCTTC
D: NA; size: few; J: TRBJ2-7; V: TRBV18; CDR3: CASSLGQLYEQYF; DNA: TGTGCCAGCTCACTTGGGCAGCTCTACGAGCAGTACTTC
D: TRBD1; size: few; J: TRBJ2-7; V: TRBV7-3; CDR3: CASSFSGTGLYEQYF; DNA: TGTGCCAGCAGCTTCTCCGGGACAGGGCTCTACGAGCAGTACTTC
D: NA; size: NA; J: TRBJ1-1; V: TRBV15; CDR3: CATSSGYLEAFF; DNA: TGTGCCACCAGCAGCGGTTATCTTGAAGCTTTCTTT
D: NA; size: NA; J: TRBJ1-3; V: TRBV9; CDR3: CASSVVPGSGNTIYF; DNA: TGTGCCAGCAGCGTAGTCCCGGGCTCTGGAAACACCATATATTTT
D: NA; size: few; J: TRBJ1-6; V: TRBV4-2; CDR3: CASSQGMDSDVSPLHF; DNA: TGTGCCAGCAGCCAAGGGATGGACTCGGACGTTTCACCCCTCCACTTT
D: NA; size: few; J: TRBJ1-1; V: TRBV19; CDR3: CASNFGSNTEAFF; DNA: TGTGCCAGTAATTTCGGTTCGAACACTGAAGCTTTCTTT
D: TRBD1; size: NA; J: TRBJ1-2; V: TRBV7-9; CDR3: CASSSRSTGTGSYGYTF; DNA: TGTGCCAGCAGTTCACGAAGTACCGGGACAGGCTCCTATGGCTACACCTTC
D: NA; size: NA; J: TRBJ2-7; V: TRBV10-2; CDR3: CASGSGASTYEQYF; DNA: TGCGCCAGCGGCTCGGGAGCAAGCACCTACGAGCAGTACTTC
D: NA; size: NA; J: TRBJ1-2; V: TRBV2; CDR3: CASSEPGQWGYTF; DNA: TGTGCCAGCAGTGAACCGGGACAATGGGGCTACACCTTC
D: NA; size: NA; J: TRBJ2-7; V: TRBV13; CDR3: CASSSTNLARGAYEQYF; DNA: TGTGCCAGCAGCTCGACTAACCTAGCGCGAGGGGCCTACGAGCAGTACTTC
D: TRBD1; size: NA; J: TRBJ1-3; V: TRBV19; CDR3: CASSIGGSDRGTNTIYF; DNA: TGTGCCAGTAGTATAGGGGGATCGGACAGGGGGACGAACACCATATATTTT
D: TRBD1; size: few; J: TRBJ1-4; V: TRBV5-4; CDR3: CASSFRDRGKGNEKLFF; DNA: TGTGCCAGCAGCTTTAGGGACAGGGGGAAAGGAAATGAAAAACTGTTTTTT
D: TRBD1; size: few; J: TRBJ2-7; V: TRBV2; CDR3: CASKGRGPYEQYF; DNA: TGTGCCAGCAAGGGCAGGGGGCCCTACGAGCAGTACTTC
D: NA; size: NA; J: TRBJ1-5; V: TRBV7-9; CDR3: CASSSGPNQPQHF; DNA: TGTGCCAGCAGCTCAGGTCCCAATCAGCCCCAGCATTTT
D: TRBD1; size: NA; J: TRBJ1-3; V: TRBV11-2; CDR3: CASSSTGGNTIYF; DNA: TGTGCCAGCAGCTCGACAGGGGGAAACACCATATATTTT
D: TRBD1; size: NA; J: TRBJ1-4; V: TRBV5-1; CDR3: CASSLDRPGGSEKLFF; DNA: TGCGCCAGCAGCTTGGATAGGCCAGGGGGGTCTGAAAAACTGTTTTTT
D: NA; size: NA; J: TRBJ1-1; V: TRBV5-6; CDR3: CASSWREDTEAFF; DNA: TGTGCCAGCAGTTGGAGGGAGGACACTGAAGCTTTCTTT
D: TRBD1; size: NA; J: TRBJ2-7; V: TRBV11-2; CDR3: CASSSTGTGFYEQYF; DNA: TGTGCCAGCAGCTCGACCGGGACAGGGTTCTACGAGCAGTACTTC
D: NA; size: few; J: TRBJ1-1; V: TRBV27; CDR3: CASSLSGDTEAFF; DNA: TGTGCCAGCAGTTTATCAGGAGACACTGAAGCTTTCTTT
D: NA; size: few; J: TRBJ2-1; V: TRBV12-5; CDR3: CASGLGSTGIPFNEQFF; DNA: TGTGCTAGTGGTTTGGGGTCTACCGGGATCCCCTTCAATGAGCAGTTCTTC